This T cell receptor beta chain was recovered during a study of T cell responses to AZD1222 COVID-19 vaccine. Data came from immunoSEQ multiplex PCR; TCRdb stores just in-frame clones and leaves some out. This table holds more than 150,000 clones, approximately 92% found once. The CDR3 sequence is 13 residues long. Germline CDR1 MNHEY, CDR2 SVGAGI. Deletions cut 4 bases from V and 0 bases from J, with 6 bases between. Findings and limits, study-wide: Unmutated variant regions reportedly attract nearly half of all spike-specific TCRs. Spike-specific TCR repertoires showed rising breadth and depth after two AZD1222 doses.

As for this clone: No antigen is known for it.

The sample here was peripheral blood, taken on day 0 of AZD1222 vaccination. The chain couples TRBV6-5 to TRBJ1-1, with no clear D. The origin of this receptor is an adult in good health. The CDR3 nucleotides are TGTGCCAGCAGTTTTTCACTGAACACTGAAGCTTTCTTT. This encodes CASSFSLNTEAFF.